This T cell receptor beta chain was recovered during a study of Graves' ophthalmopathy and Graves' hyperthyroidism. Study in general: Untreated patients at initial diagnosis provided peripheral blood. General study findings and limits: Ophthalmopathy progression was predicted by the model at approximately 70% sensitivity and 72% to 80% specificity.

The V gene's germline CDR1 is MGHRA and CDR2 YSYEKL. The V end lost 1 base, the J end lost 1 base, and 10 bases lay between the germline ends. CDR3 length: 15 residues. This clonotype appeared once. What it recognizes is unknown. Hyperthyroidism patients were newly diagnosed, under 2 months' duration, aged 18 to 65. PBMCs came from more than 8 ml of fresh peripheral blood. The sequenced template was RNA, covering the TCR beta CDR3 region. An opening RT-PCR round employed HTBI primers and preceded a second-round multiplex PCR. TCRdb re-called the multiplex PCR reads through MiXCR, storing one row per CDR3 protein. The sample has about 370,000 distinct CDR3 sequences, about a sixth seen once.

Input material: peripheral blood. This rearrangement joins TRBV4-1 to TRBJ1-2; D might be TRBD1 (6 bases). The TCR originated in an adult woman with stable Graves' hyperthyroidism. The DNA of the CDR3 is TGCGCCAGCAGCCAAGCGGCAGGGGTTAACTATGGCTACACCTTC. Its protein product is CASSQAAGVNYGYTF.